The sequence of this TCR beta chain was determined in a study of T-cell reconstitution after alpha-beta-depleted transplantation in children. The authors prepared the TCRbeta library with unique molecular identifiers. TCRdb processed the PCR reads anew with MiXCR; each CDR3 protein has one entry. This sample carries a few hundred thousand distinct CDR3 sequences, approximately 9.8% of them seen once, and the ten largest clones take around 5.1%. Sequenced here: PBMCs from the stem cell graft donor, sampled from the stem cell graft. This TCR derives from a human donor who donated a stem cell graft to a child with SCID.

In nucleotides, the CDR3 is TGCAGTGCCACCCAGGTTCGGGCCAGCGACTACGGGGATGAAAAACTGTTTTTT. The encoded protein is CSATQVRASDYGDEKLFF. This chain links TRBV20-1 with TRBJ1-4; no reliable D call. Germline CDR1 DFQATT, CDR2 SNEGSKA (reference sequence). The CDR3 has 18 amino acids. Trimming removed 6 bases from V and 6 bases from J, with 29 bases in between.